The 28 T cell receptor beta chains reported below all come from one sample, sequenced in a study of blood T cells in healthy people across ages. Alongside a J-beta primer mix, a sample-barcoded 5' primer served in a second PCR lasting roughly 7 to 11 cycles. TCRdb ran MiXCR on the 5' RACE reads and lists one entry per CDR3 protein. The table includes 650,000 to 900,000 distinct CDR3 sequences, about 59% detected once. Sequencing input: blood. The receptor source for this set is a man aged 25 to 40 in good health.

This clonotype was observed a few times. The chain is built from TRBV9 and TRBJ2-1; possibly TRBD1 for D (6 bases). CDR3 size: 14 residues. With 7 bases removed from V and 9 bases from J, the gap between germline ends came to 20 bases. Germline CDR1 SGDLS, CDR2 YYNGEE. Here the CDR3 reads CASGKGGSLGEQFF. CDR3 DNA: TGTGCCAGCGGAAAAGGGGGTAGTCTTGGTGAGCAGTTCTTC.

In its sample, this clonotype was seen many times. The V and J genes are TRBV20-1 and TRBJ2-3, with TRBD2 matching 7 bases. CDR1 is DFQATT and CDR2 is SNEGSKA in the germline V gene (reference sequence). This CDR3 contains 14 residues. The trim removed 5 bases at V and 6 bases at J, leaving 11 bases unmatched. DNA of the CDR3: TGCAGTGCTCTCGGGACCGCGGGGGTCGATACGCAGTATTTT. Amino acid sequence: CSALGTAGVDTQYF.

The CDR3 is CASSFLEQFF. DNA of the CDR3: TGTGCCAGCAGCTTTCTTGAGCAGTTCTTC. The chain recombines TRBV5-5 with TRBJ2-1; D gene uncertain. The CDR3 has 10 residues. From germline, CDR1 is SGHKS and CDR2 YYEKEE (reference sequence). With 2 bases removed from V and 9 bases from J, the gap between germline ends came to 3 bases.

The rearrangement links TRBV7-2 to TRBJ1-2; D is unresolved. This CDR3 is built from 14 residues. Per germline, CDR1 SGHTA and CDR2 FQGNSA. Trimming removed 4 bases from V and 3 bases from J, with 12 bases in between. CDR3 coding DNA: TGTGCCAGCAGCTACGCGGGTCAGGACTATGGCTACACCTTC. This sequence encodes CASSYAGQDYGYTF.

The chain employs TRBV5-4 and TRBJ2-7, with 11 bases fitting TRBD2. CDR1 and CDR2 from the germline V gene are SGHNT and YYREEE (reference sequence). J was trimmed by 0 bases and V by 4 bases; bases with no gene match: 12. The CDR3 length is 18 residues. The CDR3 DNA follows: TGTGCCAGCAGCCGGGGCACTAGCGGGGGCCAAAGCTCCTACGAGCAGTACTTC. Protein: CASSRGTSGGQSSYEQYF.

The chain couples TRBV20-1 to TRBJ1-1, with 7 bases that match TRBD1. This CDR3 is built from 14 residues. From germline, CDR1 is DFQATT and CDR2 SNEGSKA (reference sequence). V trimming: 2 bases; J trimming: 0 bases; junction bases outside the gene matches: 3. This chain's CDR3 is CSARSGGMNTEAFF. CDR3 coding DNA: TGCAGTGCTAGATCAGGGGGGATGAACACTGAAGCTTTCTTT.

The CDR3 region is CAISDPRDRAGNEQFF. Written as DNA, the CDR3 is TGTGCCATCAGTGATCCCCGCGACAGGGCCGGGAATGAGCAGTTCTTC. The chain recombines TRBV10-3 with TRBJ2-1; 7 bases fit TRBD1. The V gene's germline CDR1 is ENHRY and CDR2 SYGVKD. V gave up 3 bases and J gave up 7 bases; unmatched junction bases: 12. This CDR3 spans 16 amino acids.

The CDR3 sequence: CASSEQGNYNSPLHF. DNA of the CDR3: TGTGCCAGCTCAGAACAGGGGAACTATAATTCACCCCTCCACTTT. The chain carries TRBV2 and TRBJ1-6, with 7 bases aligning to TRBD1. The CDR3 runs to 15 residues. Germline-derived CDR1 and CDR2 are SNHLY and FYNNEI. Trimming at V came to 8 bases and at J to 3 bases, leaving 7 bases not matched to a gene.

The J gene is TRBJ2-3, the V gene TRBV5-1, with 9 bases lining up with TRBD2. The trim removed 2 bases at V and 1 base at J, leaving 5 bases unmatched. Germline V gene lookup returns CDR1 SGHRS and CDR2 YFSETQ. CDR3 size: 16 residues. The CDR3 sequence is CASSFRGGGRTDTQYF. CDR3 nucleotide sequence: TGCGCCAGCAGCTTCCGCGGGGGGGGTCGCACAGATACGCAGTATTTT.

In this sample, this clonotype turned up a few times. This sequence joins TRBV6-5 and TRBJ2-5; 8 positions agree with TRBD1. CDR1 and CDR2 from the germline V gene are MNHEY and SVGAGI. The CDR3 has 14 amino acids. V lost 5 bases and J lost 11; bases outside the gene matches: 13. This CDR3 is CASSLGQGYNEQYF. In DNA, the CDR3 is TGTGCCAGCAGTCTAGGACAGGGTTACAATGAGCAGTACTTC.

This clonotype was counted only a few times. The rearrangement links TRBV7-9 to TRBJ2-3; D is uncertain. V lost 1 base to trimming and J lost 1 base, with 9 bases between them. The length of the CDR3 is 15 residues. Germline V gene data show CDR1 as SEHNR and CDR2 as FQNEAQ (reference sequence). This chain's CDR3 is CASSLVGPRTDTQYF. CDR3 coding DNA: TGTGCCAGCAGCTTAGTCGGGCCCCGCACAGATACGCAGTATTTT.

This sequence joins TRBV6-5 and TRBJ1-1; a possible D gene is TRBD1 (5 bases). Trimming cost V 5 bases and J 2 bases, with 15 bases left between them. In germline, CDR1 is MNHEY, CDR2 SVGAGI. The CDR3 length is 15 residues. CDR3 nucleotides: TGTGCCAGCAGTATAACCGGGACGCCAAACACTGAAGCTTTCTTT. Its protein is CASSITGTPNTEAFF.

This clonotype was detected only once. The rearrangement uses TRBV6-2 or TRBV6-3 and TRBJ2-3, with 7 bases aligning to TRBD1. This CDR3 contains 16 residues. Looked up from germline, CDR1 is MNHEY and CDR2 is SVGEGT. J lost 0 bases, V lost 4 bases, and 7 bases had no gene match. The CDR3 reads CASSFRQGVSTDTQYF. The CDR3 DNA is TGTGCCAGCAGTTTCCGCCAGGGGGTAAGCACAGATACGCAGTATTTT.

The chain uses TRBV2 and TRBJ2-1; D is uncertain. The CDR3 length is 11 residues. Germline V CDR1 and CDR2: SNHLY, FYNNEI. V dropped 4 bases and J dropped 15 bases, with 13 bases sitting between them. The CDR3 here is CASSVTILPFF. The CDR3 DNA follows: TGTGCCAGCAGTGTAACTATTCTTCCGTTCTTC.

This chain joins TRBV15 and TRBJ2-4; 8 nucleotides line up with TRBD2. Germline V gene data show CDR1 as LNHNV and CDR2 as YYDKDF (reference sequence). The V and J ends lost 0 bases and 13 bases, in that order; junction bases with no gene match: 8. This CDR3 is 14 amino acids long. CDR3 sequence reads: CATSRDGGVLPQYF. CDR3 coding DNA: TGTGCCACCAGCAGAGACGGGGGGGTGCTCCCGCAGTACTTC.

The rearrangement joins TRBV20-1 to TRBJ2-1; TRBD2 matches 8 bases. With V trimmed by 6 bases and J by 3 bases, 4 bases remained unmatched. The CDR3 is made up of 13 amino acids. CDR1 DFQATT and CDR2 SNEGSKA come from the germline V gene (reference sequence). The CDR3 loop is CSAFSGIYNEQFF. The DNA of the CDR3 is TGCAGTGCCTTTAGCGGGATCTACAATGAGCAGTTCTTC.

Notes on this clonotype: The junction shows a germline mismatch at one end, possibly a read error. The J gene is TRBJ2-5, the V gene TRBV18; D is perhaps TRBD1 (6 bases). The better agreement between TRBJ2-1 and the DNA end casts doubt on the J call. The CDR3 spans 14 residues. Germline lookup yields CDR1 KGHSH and CDR2 LQKENI. In DNA, the CDR3 is TGTGCCAGCTCGCCACCGGGACATCAAGAGACCCAGTTCTTC. Its translation: CASSPPGHQETQFF.

This chain joins TRBV6-5 and TRBJ2-7, with D perhaps matching TRBD1 or TRBD2 (5 bases each). CDR1 is MNHEY, CDR2 SVGAGI, per germline. Trimming took off 6 bases at V and 2 bases at J, with 14 bases between the two ends. The CDR3 covers 14 residues. The CDR3 nucleotides are TGTGCCAGCAGAGACACGGGGCTACCCTACGAGCAGTACTTC. Translated, it gives CASRDTGLPYEQYF.

This clonotype was counted a few times. J is TRBJ1-4 and V is TRBV12-3 or TRBV12-4; D remains ambiguous. The CDR3 totals 15 residues. V was pared by 1 base and J by 4 bases, with 10 bases between. CDR3 loop: CASSLGAALNEKLFF. CDR3 in DNA: TGTGCCAGCAGTTTAGGGGCAGCCCTTAATGAAAAACTGTTTTTT.

The rearrangement uses TRBV28 and TRBJ2-7; D unclear. The CDR3 spans 15 residues. Looked up from germline, CDR1 is MDHEN and CDR2 is SYDVKM. Between the trimmed V and J ends, which lost 6 bases and 0 bases, there was a span of 15 bases. The CDR3 region has the DNA TGTGCCAGCAGACCCCAGATGGCAAGCTCCTACGAGCAGTACTTC. This codes for CASRPQMASSYEQYF.

There are a few counts of this clonotype. The chain combines TRBV4-2 with TRBJ2-5; 9 nucleotides line up with TRBD2. Germline assignment: CDR1 LGHNA and CDR2 YNFKEQ. Trimming cost V 6 bases and J 5 bases; bases outside gene matches: 7. The CDR3 contains 14 residues. In DNA, the CDR3 is TGTGCCAGCAGTGTAGCGGGGGTGGATGAGACCCAGTACTTC. It specifies CASSVAGVDETQYF.

This clonotype has a handful of counts. This chain links TRBV5-1 with TRBJ1-2; D is unresolved. Trimming took 1 base from V and 2 from J, leaving 12 bases between them. CDR3 length: 15 amino acids. Germline V gene data show CDR1 as SGHRS and CDR2 as YFSETQ. The DNA for the CDR3 is TGCGCCAGCAGCTTGACACGGACGGGAAACTATGGCTACACCTTC. Amino acid sequence: CASSLTRTGNYGYTF.

The rearrangement joins TRBV5-1 to TRBJ2-1, with D perhaps TRBD1 (6 bases). Per the germline V gene, CDR1 is SGHRS and CDR2 is YFSETQ. The V end lost 3 bases, the J end lost 3 bases, and 16 bases lay between the germline ends. The CDR3 runs to 16 residues. The CDR3 DNA is TGCGCCAGCAGCTGGGCCAGGACAGAACTCTACAATGAGCAGTTCTTC. Protein: CASSWARTELYNEQFF.

The V and J genes are TRBV13 and TRBJ2-3, with 11 bases identical to TRBD1. The V and J ends lost 3 bases and 6 bases, in that order; junction bases with no gene match: 5. Germline V gene sequence: CDR1 PRHDT, CDR2 FYEKMQ (reference sequence). This CDR3 is 15 amino acids long. The CDR3 sequence: CASSFTGTGGDTQYF. Here the CDR3 DNA reads TGTGCCAGCAGCTTCACCGGGACAGGGGGGGATACGCAGTATTTT.

This sequence joins TRBV15 and TRBJ1-5; 8 bases line up with TRBD1. V was clipped by 4 bases and J by 6 bases; unmatched bases: 8. This CDR3 spans 15 amino acids. CDR1 and CDR2 (germline): LNHNV, YYDKDF (reference sequence). CDR3 region: CATSIGRGLFQPQHF. The CDR3 DNA reads TGTGCCACCAGCATCGGCAGGGGGCTCTTTCAGCCCCAGCATTTT.

Written as DNA, the CDR3 is TGTGCCAGCAGTGAATACGGGGAGACCCAGTACTTC. As protein: CASSEYGETQYF. The chain couples TRBV6-1 to TRBJ2-5; the D is unclear. Trimming left V 2 bases short and J 5 bases short, with 6 bases between. The CDR3 consists of 12 residues. CDR1 is MNHNS and CDR2 is SASEGT in the germline V gene.

V and J are TRBV6-5 and TRBJ2-1; no clear D gene. Trimming removed 10 bases at V and 6 bases at J, with 10 bases between. The CDR3 loop spans 11 amino acids. The germline V gene encodes CDR1 MNHEY and CDR2 SVGAGI. The CDR3 sequence: CATNSFNEQFF. Here the CDR3 DNA reads TGTGCCACCAACTCATTCAATGAGCAGTTCTTC.

This clonotype was counted between two and nine times. The V gene is TRBV1, the J gene TRBJ2-7. TRBV1 is a documented pseudogene. The CDR3 is 14 residues long. In nucleotides, the CDR3 is TGCACCAGCAGCCAACAGGGAGCCCCCTACGAGCAGTACTTC. Translation gives CTSSQQGAPYEQYF.